This T cell receptor beta chain is from a study of blood T cell repertoires in COVID-19. Overall study: In each case, the material was cDNA or gDNA derived from T cells, B-cell-depleted T cells, or PBMCs.

Germline V gene lookup returns CDR1 MDHEN and CDR2 SYDVKM. The CDR3 covers 14 residues. Trimming took 4 bases from V and 0 from J, leaving 9 bases between them. Original data processing: Nucleated cell counts were estimated from reference gene primer amplification. Assay: immunoSEQ multiplex PCR; the TCRdb copy retains only in-frame clones and omits some. Clone size and the V and J calls come from that table; the DNA yielded D and trimming. The sample records about 230,000 clones, 65% to 85% being singletons. The chain uses TRBV28 and TRBJ1-2, with no clear D. The receptor comes from a woman over 75 with acute or convalescent COVID-19. The sample comprised peripheral blood. DNA of the CDR3: TGTGCCAGCAGTTCGACGGAGACTAACTATGGCTACACCTTC. Protein: CASSSTETNYGYTF.